This T cell receptor beta chain was documented in a study of beta chain features in type 1 diabetes. Whole-study context: The examined sorted cells totaled 107,917,701 across samples. Whole-study findings and limits: Naive, central memory and Treg TCRB repertoires appeared more alike in patients than in healthy donors. Any PCR bias toward short templates would affect both groups alike. Patients with Type 1 diabetes showed moderately but significantly shorter TCRB CDR3s in all four CD4+ subsets.

The V gene end was trimmed by 2 bases and the J gene end by 4 bases; junction bases not matched to a gene: 10. CDR3 size: 16 residues. Germline CDR1 is MNHEY and CDR2 is SVGAGI. Every isolated RNA sample was fully reverse transcribed, so sequencing captured expressed TCRB transcripts. The repertoire was sequenced with immunoSEQ multiplex PCR; TCRdb's copy has only in-frame clones and lacks some. Altogether about 52,000 clones are present, 42% being singletons, with the ten largest covering less than 1.5%. Comments on this clone: Its target is not known.

Central memory, naive, regulatory and stem cell-like memory CD4+ cells were sorted by CD45RO/CCR7/CD25/CD127/CD95/CD27. Sample: Tregs from blood. The sequence was obtained from a man younger than 40 with type 1 diabetes. The chain combines TRBV6-5 with TRBJ2-5, with 7 bases aligning to TRBD2. The CDR3 reads CASSYGWEGRGETQYF. The CDR3 coding sequence is TGTGCCAGCAGTTACGGATGGGAGGGGAGAGGAGAGACCCAGTACTTC.